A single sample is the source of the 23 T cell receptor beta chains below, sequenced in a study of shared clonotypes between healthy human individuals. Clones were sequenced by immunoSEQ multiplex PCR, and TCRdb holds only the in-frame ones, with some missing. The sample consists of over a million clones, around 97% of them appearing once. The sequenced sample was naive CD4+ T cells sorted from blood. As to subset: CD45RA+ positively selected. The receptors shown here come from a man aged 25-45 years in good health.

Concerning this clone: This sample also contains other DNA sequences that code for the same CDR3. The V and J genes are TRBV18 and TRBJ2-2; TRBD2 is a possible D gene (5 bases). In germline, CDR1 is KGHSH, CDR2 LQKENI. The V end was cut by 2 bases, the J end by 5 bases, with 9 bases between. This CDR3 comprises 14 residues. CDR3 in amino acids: CASSPIGGTGELFF. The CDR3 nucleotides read TGTGCCAGCTCACCAATCGGAGGAACCGGGGAGCTGTTTTTT.

For the CDR3, the DNA is TGCGCCAGCAGCTGGGGGGACGCGAACACTGAAGCTTTCTTT. It translates to CASSWGDANTEAFF. V usage is TRBV5-1 and J usage is TRBJ1-1; maybe TRBD1 (5 bases). The CDR3 consists of 14 residues. Germline CDR1 is SGHRS and CDR2 is YFSETQ. Trimming pared 3 bases from V and 1 base from J, leaving 10 bases between. Complete variable domain (other parts from reference TRBV5-1 and TRBJ1-1): KAGVTQTPRYLIKTRGQQVTLSCSPISGHRSVSWYQQTPGQGLQFLFEYFSETQRNKGNFPGRFSGRQFSNSRSEMNVSTLELGDSALYLCASSWGDANTEAFFGQGTRLTVV.

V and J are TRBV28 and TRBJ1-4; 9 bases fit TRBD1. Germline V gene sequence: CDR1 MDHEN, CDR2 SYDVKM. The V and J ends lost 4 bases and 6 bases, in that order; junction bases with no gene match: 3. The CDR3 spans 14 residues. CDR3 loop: CASSSQGADEKLFF. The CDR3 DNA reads TGTGCCAGCAGTTCACAGGGGGCGGATGAAAAACTGTTTTTT.

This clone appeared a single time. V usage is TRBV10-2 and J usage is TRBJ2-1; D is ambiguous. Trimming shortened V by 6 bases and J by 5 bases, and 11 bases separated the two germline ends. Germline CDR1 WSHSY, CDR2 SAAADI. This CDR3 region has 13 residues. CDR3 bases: TGCGCCAGCAGACAGCCAACCCACAATGAGCAGTTCTTC. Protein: CASRQPTHNEQFF.

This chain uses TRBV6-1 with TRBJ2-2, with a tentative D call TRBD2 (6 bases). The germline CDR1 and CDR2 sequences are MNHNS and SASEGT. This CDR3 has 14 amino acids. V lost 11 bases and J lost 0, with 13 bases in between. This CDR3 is CASAGRPNTGELFF. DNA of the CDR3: TGTGCCTCAGCGGGCAGGCCGAACACCGGGGAGCTGTTTTTT.

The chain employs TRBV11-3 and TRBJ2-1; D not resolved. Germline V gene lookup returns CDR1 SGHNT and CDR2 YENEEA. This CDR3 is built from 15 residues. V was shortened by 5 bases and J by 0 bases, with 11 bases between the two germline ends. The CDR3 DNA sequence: TGTGCCAGCAGCCCACCGGGTAGCTCCTACAATGAGCAGTTCTTC. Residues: CASSPPGSSYNEQFF.

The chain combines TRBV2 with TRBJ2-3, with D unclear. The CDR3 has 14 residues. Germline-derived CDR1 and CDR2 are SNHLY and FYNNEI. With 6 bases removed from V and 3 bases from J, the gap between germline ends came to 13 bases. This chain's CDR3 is CASRTRLKTDTQYF. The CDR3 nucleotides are TGTGCCAGCAGGACTCGACTGAAAACAGATACGCAGTATTTT.

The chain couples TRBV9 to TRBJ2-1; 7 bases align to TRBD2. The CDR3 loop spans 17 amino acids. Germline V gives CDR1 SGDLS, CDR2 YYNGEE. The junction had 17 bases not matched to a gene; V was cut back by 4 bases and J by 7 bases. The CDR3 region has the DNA TGTGCCAGCAGCACCCCCGTCGTGGCGGGAGTATATAATGAGCAGTTCTTC. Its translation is CASSTPVVAGVYNEQFF.

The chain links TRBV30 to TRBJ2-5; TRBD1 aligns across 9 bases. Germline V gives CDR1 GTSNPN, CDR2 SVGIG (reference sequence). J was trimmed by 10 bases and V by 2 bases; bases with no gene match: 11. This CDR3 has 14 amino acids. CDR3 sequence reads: CAWSLDGTGPYQYF. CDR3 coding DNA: TGTGCCTGGAGTCTCGACGGGACAGGGCCGTACCAGTACTTC.

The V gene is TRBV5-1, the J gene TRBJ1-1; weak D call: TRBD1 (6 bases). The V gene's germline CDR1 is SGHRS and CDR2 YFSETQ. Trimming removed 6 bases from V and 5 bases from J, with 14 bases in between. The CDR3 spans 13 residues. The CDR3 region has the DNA TGCGCCAGCACCCAAGGAGGGGGTACTGAAGCTTTCTTT. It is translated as CASTQGGGTEAFF. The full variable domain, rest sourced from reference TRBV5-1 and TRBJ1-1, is KAGVTQTPRYLIKTRGQQVTLSCSPISGHRSVSWYQQTPGQGLQFLFEYFSETQRNKGNFPGRFSGRQFSNSRSEMNVSTLELGDSALYLCASTQGGGTEAFFGQGTRLTVV.

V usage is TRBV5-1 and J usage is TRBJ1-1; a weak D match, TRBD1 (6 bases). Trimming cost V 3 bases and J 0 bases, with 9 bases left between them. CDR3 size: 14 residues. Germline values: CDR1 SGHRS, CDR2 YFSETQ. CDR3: CASSSGGVNTEAFF. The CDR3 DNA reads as TGCGCCAGCAGCTCTGGGGGCGTGAACACTGAAGCTTTCTTT.

The CDR3 nucleotides read TGCGCCAGCAGTGGACCCCAGGGAGGCGCAGTCAAGGGGAACATTCAGTACTTC. Protein sequence: CASSGPQGGAVKGNIQYF. The chain couples TRBV10-2 to TRBJ2-4, with D perhaps matching TRBD2 (6 bases). CDR1 and CDR2 from the germline V gene are WSHSY and SAAADI. The CDR3 loop spans 18 amino acids. The V and J ends lost 4 bases and 7 bases respectively, with 26 bases between them.

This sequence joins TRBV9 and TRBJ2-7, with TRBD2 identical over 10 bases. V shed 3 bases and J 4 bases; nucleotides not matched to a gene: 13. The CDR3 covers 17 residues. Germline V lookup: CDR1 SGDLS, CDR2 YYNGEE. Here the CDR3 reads CASSETPSGRAPYEQYF. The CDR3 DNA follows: TGTGCCAGCAGCGAGACACCGAGCGGGAGGGCCCCGTACGAGCAGTACTTC. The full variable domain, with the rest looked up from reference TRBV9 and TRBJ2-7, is DSGVTQTPKHLITATGQRVTLRCSPRSGDLSVYWYQQSLDQGLQFLIQYYNGEERAKGNILERFSAQQFPDLHSELNLSSLELGDSALYFCASSETPSGRAPYEQYFGPGTRLTVT.

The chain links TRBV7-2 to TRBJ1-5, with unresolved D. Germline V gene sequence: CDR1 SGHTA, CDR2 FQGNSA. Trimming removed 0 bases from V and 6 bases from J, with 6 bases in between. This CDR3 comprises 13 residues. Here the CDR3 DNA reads TGTGCCAGCAGCTTAGCGCGGGTTCAGCCCCAGCATTTT. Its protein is CASSLARVQPQHF.

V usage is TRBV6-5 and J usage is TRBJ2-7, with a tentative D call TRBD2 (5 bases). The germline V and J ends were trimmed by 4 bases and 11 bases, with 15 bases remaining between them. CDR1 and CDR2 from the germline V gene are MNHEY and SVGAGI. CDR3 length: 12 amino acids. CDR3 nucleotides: TGTGCCAGCAGTTTTGGAGGCGTAAGAGAGTACTTC. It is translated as CASSFGGVREYF.

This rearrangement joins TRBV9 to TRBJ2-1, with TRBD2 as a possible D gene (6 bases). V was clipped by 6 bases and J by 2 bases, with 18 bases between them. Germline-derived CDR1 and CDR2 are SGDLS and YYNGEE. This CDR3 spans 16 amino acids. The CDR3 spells CASTIDAGNTYNEQFF. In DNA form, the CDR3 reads TGTGCCAGCACCATAGACGCGGGAAATACCTACAATGAGCAGTTCTTC.

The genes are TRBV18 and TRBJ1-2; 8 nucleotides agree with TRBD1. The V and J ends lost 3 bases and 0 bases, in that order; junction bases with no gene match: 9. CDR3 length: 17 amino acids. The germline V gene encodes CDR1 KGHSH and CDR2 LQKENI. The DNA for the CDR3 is TGTGCCAGCTCACCGGACAGGGAAGAGGGGGCTAACTATGGCTACACCTTC. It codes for CASSPDREEGANYGYTF.

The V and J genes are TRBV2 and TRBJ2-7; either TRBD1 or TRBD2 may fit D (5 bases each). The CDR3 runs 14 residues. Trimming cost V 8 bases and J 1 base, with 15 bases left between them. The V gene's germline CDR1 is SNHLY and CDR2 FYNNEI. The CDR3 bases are TGTGCCAGCCAGTACGGGACGGAGTCCTACGAGCAGTACTTC. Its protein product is CASQYGTESYEQYF.

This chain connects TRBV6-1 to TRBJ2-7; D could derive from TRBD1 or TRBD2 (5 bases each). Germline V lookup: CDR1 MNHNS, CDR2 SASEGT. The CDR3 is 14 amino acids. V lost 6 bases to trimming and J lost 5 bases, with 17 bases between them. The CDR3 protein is CASRKLARGNEQYF. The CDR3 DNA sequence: TGTGCCAGCAGGAAACTTGCGAGGGGTAACGAGCAGTACTTC.

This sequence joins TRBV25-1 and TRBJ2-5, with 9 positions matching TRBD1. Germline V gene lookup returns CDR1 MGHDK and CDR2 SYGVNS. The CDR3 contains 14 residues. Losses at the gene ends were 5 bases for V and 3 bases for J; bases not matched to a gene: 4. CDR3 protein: CASSQTGGKETQYF. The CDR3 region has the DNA TGTGCCAGCAGTCAGACAGGGGGGAAAGAGACCCAGTACTTC.

CDR3 protein: CASSLGALGLNTGELFF. Here the CDR3 DNA reads TGTGCCAGCAGTCTTGGGGCTCTTGGGCTAAACACCGGGGAGCTGTTTTTT. V usage is TRBV28 and J usage is TRBJ2-2, with a tentative D call TRBD1 (5 bases). CDR1 is MDHEN, CDR2 SYDVKM, per germline. V lost 5 bases and J lost 2, with 18 bases in between. This CDR3 has 17 amino acids.

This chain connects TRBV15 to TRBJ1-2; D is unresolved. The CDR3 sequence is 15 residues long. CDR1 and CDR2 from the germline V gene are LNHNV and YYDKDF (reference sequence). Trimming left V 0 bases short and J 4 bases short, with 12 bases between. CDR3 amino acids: CATSRDAGRPYGYTF. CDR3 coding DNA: TGTGCCACCAGCAGAGATGCAGGTCGTCCCTATGGCTACACCTTC.

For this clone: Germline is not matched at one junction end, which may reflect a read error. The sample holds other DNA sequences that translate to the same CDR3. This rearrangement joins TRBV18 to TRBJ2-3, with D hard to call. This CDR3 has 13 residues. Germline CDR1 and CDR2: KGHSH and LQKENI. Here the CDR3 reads CASSPPGQDTQYF. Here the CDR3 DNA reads TGTGCCAGTTCACCACCGGGTCAAGATACGCAGTATTTT. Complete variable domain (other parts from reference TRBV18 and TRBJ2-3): NAGVMQNPRHLVRRRGQEARLRCSPMKGHSHVYWYRQLPEEGLKFMVYLQKENIIDESGMPKERFSAEFPKEGPSILRIQQVVRGDSAAYFCASSPPGQDTQYFGPGTRLTVL.